This T cell receptor (beta chain) originates from a study of radiation and T cells in renal cell carcinoma. General observations from the study: Pretreatment tumor biopsies were lacking, so baseline clonotypes are unknown. Top tumor clonotypes rose in blood 2 weeks post-radiation, then contracted.

TCRdb keeps only in-frame clones here, not all; method: immunoSEQ multiplex PCR. The repertoire includes approximately 31,000 clones, 81% of them detected once, and approximately 30% sits in the top ten. About this clone itself: The antigen is not known.

Specified time point: blood 4 weeks post-SBRT, at nephrectomy. As for treatment: 15 Gy SBRT to primary tumor, nephrectomy 4 weeks later. Nephrectomy followed 15 Gy stereotactic body radiation by 4 weeks. The receptor comes from a man aged 55 to 69 with renal cell carcinoma. This material consisted of blood, taken from a patient whose treatment included radiotherapy and nephrectomy.

In nucleotides, the CDR3 is TGTGCCAGCAGGGTAGCTGAGGGGACCCAGTACTTC. This translates into CASRVAEGTQYF. V is TRBV7-2 and J is TRBJ2-5; D is possibly TRBD2 (5 bases). The CDR3 runs 12 residues. The germline V and J ends were trimmed by 6 bases and 7 bases, with 12 bases remaining between them. In germline, CDR1 is SGHTA, CDR2 FQGNSA.